These 3 T cell receptor beta chains were all obtained from the same sample, sequenced in a study of T cell responses to AZD1222 COVID-19 vaccine. Sequencing used immunoSEQ multiplex PCR; TCRdb keeps in-frame clones, though not all of them. The table includes about 75,000 clones, about nine tenths detected once. This sample comprised peripheral blood, obtained 28 days after the second AZD1222 dose. Every receptor here comes from an adult who received the AZD1222 COVID-19 vaccine.

V usage is TRBV6-4 and J usage is TRBJ2-1; unclear D gene. Looked up from germline, CDR1 is MRHNA and CDR2 is SNTAGT. This CDR3 has 12 residues. With 0 bases removed from V and 8 bases from J, the gap between germline ends came to 5 bases. The CDR3 DNA is TGTGCCAGCAGTGACTCGAGGCATGAGCAGTTCTTC. Protein product: CASSDSRHEQFF.

V usage is TRBV2 and J usage is TRBJ1-6; no definite D call. The CDR3 extends over 14 amino acids. Per the germline V gene, CDR1 is SNHLY and CDR2 is FYNNEI. V lost 5 bases and J lost 7, with 12 bases in between. The CDR3 sequence: CASSPGFGNSPLHF. For the CDR3, the DNA is TGTGCCAGCAGTCCCGGGTTTGGGAATTCACCCCTCCACTTT.

This clone was seen once. This chain joins TRBV2 and TRBJ1-1; TRBD1 aligns across 11 bases. V was clipped by 6 bases and J by 4 bases; unmatched bases: 4. Germline CDR1 and CDR2: SNHLY and FYNNEI. CDR3 size: 14 residues. The CDR3 sequence: CASRGTGGGTEAFF. The CDR3 bases are TGTGCCAGCAGGGGGACAGGGGGAGGCACTGAAGCTTTCTTT.